The 8 T cell receptor beta chains listed next were all sequenced from one sample in a study of T cell repertoires in cytomegalovirus infection. Each CDR3 protein gets one entry after TCRdb re-called the reads with MiXCR. Altogether nearly 650,000 distinct CDR3 sequences are present, roughly 24% being singletons, with the ten largest covering 8%. Sequencing was done on a sample of CD8+ T cells from PBMCs. These receptors all stem from a human donor in good health (CMV status not recorded). Some clones in this sample may be carry-over from other donors' samples.

This clonotype appeared a few times. The chain is built from TRBV6-5 and TRBJ1-2; D unresolved. V was pared by 5 bases and J by 7 bases, with 11 bases between. CDR3 size: 12 residues. Per the germline V gene, CDR1 is MNHEY and CDR2 is SVGAGI. This CDR3 reads CASSPLVGGYTF. As DNA, the CDR3 is TGTGCCAGCAGTCCACTAGTCGGTGGCTACACCTTC.

This clonotype turned up a few times. An end of the junction does not agree with germline; a read error may underlie this. V is TRBV7-7 and J is TRBJ2-1; D is ambiguous. This CDR3 comprises 15 residues. CDR1 is SSHAT and CDR2 is FNYEAQ in the germline V gene (reference sequence). The CDR3 reads CASSLGADEVNEQFF. CDR3 sequence (DNA): TGTGCTAGCAGCTTAGGTGCAGATGAGGTCAATGAGCAGTTCTTC. The complete variable domain, with remaining parts taken from reference TRBV7-7 and TRBJ2-1, reads GAGVSQSPRYKVTKRGQDVTLRCDPISSHATLYWYQQALGQGPEFLTYFNYEAQPDKSGLPSDRFSAERPEGSISTLTIQRTEQRDSAMYRCASSLGADEVNEQFFGPGTRLTVL.

This clonotype was seen only a few times. Its ends do not fully match the called genes, so a read error is possible. The chain joins TRBV28 to TRBJ1-1; 12 nucleotides agree with TRBD1. The CDR3 length is 15 residues. The germline V gene has CDR1 MDHEN and CDR2 SYDVKM. The CDR3: CASSLRGQGATEAFF. The CDR3 nucleotides read TGTGCCAGTAGTTTAAGGGGACAGGGGGCCACTGAAGCTTTCTTT.

This clonotype was detected a few times. The chain carries TRBV4-1 and TRBJ2-7; D ambiguous. With 4 bases removed from V and 2 bases from J, the gap between germline ends came to 12 bases. Germline V gene lookup returns CDR1 MGHRA and CDR2 YSYEKL. This CDR3 spans 14 amino acids. The CDR3 region is CASSPGPDAYEQYV. CDR3 in DNA: TGCGCCAGCAGCCCTGGTCCTGACGCCTACGAGCAGTACGTC.

The chain uses TRBV29-1 and TRBJ1-2; tentative D call: TRBD1 (5 bases). The CDR3 consists of 13 residues. V shed 6 bases and J shed 4 bases, with 15 bases lying between them. Germline V lookup: CDR1 SQVTM, CDR2 ANQGSEA. As DNA, the CDR3 is TGCAGCGTGCCCGGGACCCCGGCCTATGGCTACACCTTC. Encoded protein: CSVPGTPAYGYTF.

This clonotype was seen only a few times. The chain has TRBV20-1 and TRBJ2-1, with 8 bases fitting TRBD2. This CDR3 has 13 amino acids. Trimming cost V 3 bases and J 3 bases; bases outside gene matches: 1. The germline gives CDR1 DFQATT, CDR2 SNEGSKA (reference sequence). The CDR3 coding sequence is TGCAGTGCTAGCCGGGGGGGCTACAATGAGCAGTTCTTC. It specifies CSASRGGYNEQFF.

This chain connects TRBV6-2 or TRBV6-3 to TRBJ1-1; unclear D gene. The germline V gene has CDR1 MNHEY and CDR2 SVGEGT. The ends were cut back, 0 bases at V and 3 bases at J, with 8 bases in the middle. The length of the CDR3 is 14 residues. DNA for the CDR3: TGTGCCAGCAGTTACTCGGGGTATTACACTGAAGCTTTCTTT. This sequence encodes CASSYSGYYTEAFF.

The CDR3 region has the DNA TGTACGGTGATCGGTCCGAACACTGAAGCTTTCTTT. Protein: CTVIGPNTEAFF. This chain connects TRBV27 to TRBJ1-1; no clear D gene. Looked up from germline, CDR1 is MNHEY and CDR2 is SMNVEV (reference sequence). The CDR3 sequence is 12 residues long.